The next 27 T cell receptor beta chains were all read from a single sample in a study of CD8 T cells in Susac syndrome. A quantity of roughly 0.5 to 1 ug RNA underwent reverse transcription using random hexamers. TCRdb recomputed calls from the immunoSEQ multiplex PCR reads with MiXCR, one row per CDR3 protein. This table holds about 100,000 distinct CDR3 sequences, 90% to 95% found once. The material sequenced was CD8+ T cells from PBMCs. The receptors originated from a human donor in good health.

The rearrangement joins TRBV6-1 to TRBJ2-3; unclear D gene. The CDR3 contains 13 residues. Trimming left V 4 bases short and J 2 bases short, with 7 bases between. The germline V gene has CDR1 MNHNS and CDR2 SASEGT. The CDR3 protein is CASSVLNTDTQYF. DNA of the CDR3: TGTGCCAGCAGTGTACTAAACACAGATACGCAGTATTTT.

CDR3 coding DNA: TGTGCCAGCAGCGTAGGGGCCCTCTCCTATAATTCACCCCTCCACTTT. Translation: CASSVGALSYNSPLHF. The chain uses TRBV9 and TRBJ1-6; D is unresolved. CDR1 and CDR2 (germline): SGDLS, YYNGEE. The CDR3 covers 16 residues. Trimming shortened V by 0 bases and J by 0 bases, and 7 bases separated the two germline ends.

V is TRBV6-6 and J is TRBJ2-2; TRBD1 might be the D (6 bases). Germline CDR1 reads MNHNY; CDR2 reads SVGAGI (reference sequence). The CDR3 length is 15 residues. Trimming shortened V by 1 base and J by 6 bases, and 12 bases separated the two germline ends. The CDR3 reads CASSYYREGAGELFF. The CDR3 DNA follows: TGTGCCAGCAGTTACTACAGGGAAGGGGCCGGGGAGCTGTTTTTT.

CDR3 sequence (DNA): TGTGCCAGCAGCCAGACAGGTCTTCTCCGCCGGGAGCTGTTTTTT. It translates to CASSQTGLLRRELFF. The chain combines TRBV5-6 with TRBJ2-2, with TRBD1 as a possible D gene (6 bases). The CDR3 has 15 residues. The V end lost 4 bases, the J end lost 9 bases, and 19 bases lay between the germline ends. The germline CDR1 and CDR2 sequences are SGHDT and YYEEEE.

The chain employs TRBV6-5 and TRBJ2-3; no definite D call. In germline, CDR1 is MNHEY, CDR2 SVGAGI. This CDR3 contains 13 residues. V lost 7 bases and J 6 bases, leaving 14 bases between the germline ends. CDR3 in amino acids: CASKEQIGDTQYF. The DNA for the CDR3 is TGTGCCAGCAAAGAGCAAATCGGGGATACGCAGTATTTT.

This chain connects TRBV12-3 or TRBV12-4 to TRBJ2-2; 9 bases agree with TRBD2. V gave up 8 bases and J gave up 7 bases; unmatched junction bases: 5. This CDR3 spans 13 amino acids. CDR3 DNA: TGTGCCAGCCCTAGGCGGGGGGGCGGGGAGCTGTTTTTT. The encoded protein is CASPRRGGGELFF.

The V gene is TRBV29-1, the J gene TRBJ1-5, with D possibly matching TRBD1 (6 bases). Per germline, CDR1 SQVTM and CDR2 ANQGSEA. CDR3 length equals 13 residues. Trimming shortened V by 1 base and J by 7 bases, and 11 bases separated the two germline ends. In DNA, the CDR3 is TGCAGCGTTGAAGTGGGGGCCGGGCAGCCCCAGCATTTT. Residues: CSVEVGAGQPQHF.

This chain links TRBV12-3 or TRBV12-4 with TRBJ2-1; no firm D call. V lost 2 bases to trimming and J lost 7 bases, with 6 bases between them. The CDR3 is 12 residues long. The CDR3 is CASSLTGNEQFF. The CDR3 nucleotides read TGTGCCAGCAGTTTAACGGGTAATGAGCAGTTCTTC.

The chain couples TRBV7-2 to TRBJ2-1; 7 bases agree with TRBD2. J was trimmed by 0 bases and V by 11 bases; bases with no gene match: 10. Looked up from germline, CDR1 is SGHTA and CDR2 is FQGNSA. The CDR3 has 15 residues. CDR3 bases: TGTGCCGGCGCCGGGGGGTCTAGCTCCTACAATGAGCAGTTCTTC. This encodes CAGAGGSSSYNEQFF.

The J gene is TRBJ2-1, the V gene TRBV13, with D possibly TRBD2 on 6 matching bases. Deletions cut 4 bases from V and 0 bases from J, with 16 bases between. The germline V gene encodes CDR1 PRHDT and CDR2 FYEKMQ (reference sequence). The CDR3 is 17 residues long. CDR3 bases: TGTGCCAGCAGCTCCCTGGAAGGGGACTCCTCCTACAATGAGCAGTTCTTC. It is translated as CASSSLEGDSSYNEQFF. Complete variable domain (other parts from reference TRBV13 and TRBJ2-1): AAGVIQSPRHLIKEKRETATLKCYPIPRHDTVYWYQQGPGQDPQFLISFYEKMQSDKGSIPDRFSAQQFSDYHSELNMSSLELGDSALYFCASSSLEGDSSYNEQFFGPGTRLTVL.

The chain has TRBV6-5 and TRBJ2-3; a possible D gene is TRBD2 (6 bases). Germline values: CDR1 MNHEY, CDR2 SVGAGI. V gave up 2 bases and J gave up 1 base, with 10 bases separating them. This CDR3 comprises 15 residues. The CDR3, as DNA: TGTGCCAGCAGTTACCGACTAGATCGCACAGATACGCAGTATTTT. Amino acids: CASSYRLDRTDTQYF.

This clonotype appeared a single time. The gene calls are TRBV5-1 and TRBJ2-5, with 7 bases lining up with TRBD1. Germline V gene data show CDR1 as SGHRS and CDR2 as YFSETQ. The V segment lost 3 bases and the J segment 0 bases; nucleotides outside the gene matches: 8. The CDR3 runs 16 residues. CDR3 bases: TGCGCCAGCAGCTGGACCCCCAGGGGGTACCAAGAGACCCAGTACTTC. The encoded protein is CASSWTPRGYQETQYF.

The rearrangement uses TRBV29-1 and TRBJ2-1; TRBD2 matches 10 bases. Germline lookup yields CDR1 SQVTM and CDR2 ANQGSEA. CDR3 length: 17 amino acids. V lost 1 base, J lost 5 bases, and 11 bases stayed unmatched. CDR3 DNA: TGCAGCGTTGAAGTCTGGACTAGCGGACCTCCGGACAATGAGCAGTTCTTC. It is translated as CSVEVWTSGPPDNEQFF.

This chain joins TRBV11-2 and TRBJ1-1; D remains unclear. Germline loops: CDR1 SGHAT, CDR2 FQNNGV. This CDR3 spans 12 amino acids. The V end was cut by 6 bases, the J end by 1 base, with 6 bases between. CDR3 nucleotides: TGTGCCAGCAGGAACGGGAACACTGAAGCTTTCTTT. Translated: CASRNGNTEAFF.

The rearrangement joins TRBV6-1 to TRBJ1-1, with TRBD1 matching over 7 bases. Trimming at V came to 5 bases and at J to 6 bases, leaving 3 bases not matched to a gene. Germline CDR1 and CDR2: MNHNS and SASEGT. The CDR3 covers 12 residues. The CDR3 region has the DNA TGTGCCAGCAGTCCTGGACAGGCTGAAGCTTTCTTT. Its translation: CASSPGQAEAFF.

The rearrangement joins TRBV5-6 to TRBJ2-3; no clear D. CDR1 SGHDT and CDR2 YYEEEE come from the germline V gene. The CDR3 sequence is 16 residues long. With 3 bases removed from V and 0 bases from J, the gap between germline ends came to 14 bases. CDR3 in amino acids: CASSWNSQYSTDTQYF. The CDR3 coding sequence is TGTGCCAGCAGCTGGAACAGCCAATACAGCACAGATACGCAGTATTTT.

This rearrangement joins TRBV11-2 to TRBJ2-7, with D unclear. With 1 base removed from V and 7 bases from J, the gap between germline ends came to 11 bases. The CDR3 spans 13 residues. CDR1 is SGHAT and CDR2 is FQNNGV in the germline V gene. The DNA of the CDR3 is TGTGCCAGCAGCTTAGGGCCTAGAAGTGAGCAGTACTTC. It is translated as CASSLGPRSEQYF.

The CDR3 sequence: CSVEEAWGGAHDGYTF. As DNA, the CDR3 is TGCAGCGTTGAAGAGGCGTGGGGAGGGGCCCACGATGGCTACACCTTC. The chain combines TRBV29-1 with TRBJ1-2; possibly TRBD1 for D (5 bases). The CDR3 has 16 amino acids. Germline V gene lookup returns CDR1 SQVTM and CDR2 ANQGSEA. Trimming stripped 0 bases from V and 6 bases from J, with 20 bases between.

This clonotype has a single count. This CDR3 reads CASRVDPNTGELFF. CDR3 bases: TGTGCCAGCAGGGTCGATCCGAACACCGGGGAGCTGTTTTTT. The chain has TRBV7-3 and TRBJ2-2; D not resolved. Trimming cost V 6 bases and J 0 bases, with 8 bases left between them. The CDR3 sequence is 14 residues long. CDR1 and CDR2 from the germline V gene are SGHTA and FQGTGA.

The rearrangement uses TRBV2 and TRBJ1-2, with D unclear. Per germline, CDR1 SNHLY and CDR2 FYNNEI. This CDR3 has 10 residues. V was cut by 7 bases and J by 5 bases, with 5 bases left in between. This CDR3 is CASKFYGYTF. In nucleotides, the CDR3 is TGTGCCAGCAAATTTTATGGCTACACCTTC.

The chain joins TRBV20-1 to TRBJ2-2; weak D call: TRBD1 (6 bases). V lost 5 bases to trimming and J lost 0 bases, with 13 bases between them. The CDR3 runs to 15 residues. CDR1 is DFQATT, CDR2 SNEGSKA, per germline (reference sequence). The CDR3 coding sequence is TGCAGTGCTCCACAAACAGGGACGAACACCGGGGAGCTGTTTTTT. Translation: CSAPQTGTNTGELFF.

The chain couples TRBV7-2 to TRBJ2-5; 8 positions agree with TRBD2. The germline CDR1 and CDR2 sequences are SGHTA and FQGNSA. This CDR3 has 15 residues. V lost 5 bases and J lost 0; bases outside the gene matches: 5. CDR3 amino acids: CASSRLASHQETQYF. CDR3 sequence (DNA): TGTGCCAGCAGCAGACTAGCGTCCCACCAAGAGACCCAGTACTTC.

This chain links TRBV19 with TRBJ2-7; D is possibly TRBD2 (5 bases). Germline V gene sequence: CDR1 LNHDA, CDR2 SQIVND (reference sequence). CDR3 length: 13 residues. Trimming removed 7 bases from V and 6 bases from J, with 16 bases in between. CDR3 sequence (DNA): TGTGCCAGTACGTCGGCAGGAGGTCGCGAGCAGTACTTC. Translated: CASTSAGGREQYF.

V is TRBV7-2 and J is TRBJ2-7; the D gene is possibly TRBD1 (6 bases). The V gene lost 3 bases and the J gene lost 5 bases, with 14 bases spanning the gap. The CDR3 contains 14 residues. In germline, CDR1 is SGHTA, CDR2 FQGNSA. The CDR3 reads CASSFRDNGHEQYF. In nucleotides, the CDR3 is TGTGCCAGCAGCTTCCGGGACAATGGTCACGAGCAGTACTTC.

The chain recombines TRBV4-1 with TRBJ1-5; TRBD1 might be the D (6 bases). Trimming stripped 0 bases from V and 6 bases from J, with 9 bases between. This CDR3 comprises 14 residues. The germline gives CDR1 MGHRA, CDR2 YSYEKL. CDR3 amino acids: CASSQEGGGQPQHF. The DNA of the CDR3 is TGCGCCAGCAGCCAAGAAGGGGGGGGTCAGCCCCAGCATTTT.

The gene calls are TRBV19 and TRBJ1-1; 7 bases are a match to TRBD1. CDR3 size: 12 residues. Germline lookup yields CDR1 LNHDA and CDR2 SQIVND (reference sequence). The J segment lost 6 bases and the V segment lost 4 bases, leaving 2 bases of the junction unmatched. The CDR3 DNA reads as TGTGCCAGTAGTACCGGGACAGCTGAAGCTTTCTTT. Its protein product is CASSTGTAEAFF.

The chain joins TRBV6-5 to TRBJ2-2, with D unresolved. Deletions cut 8 bases from V and 6 bases from J, with 16 bases between. CDR1 and CDR2 from the germline V gene are MNHEY and SVGAGI. CDR3 length equals 14 residues. The CDR3, as DNA: TGTGCCAGCGGGGTCTCCTCCCGGTCCGGGGAGCTGTTTTTT. It specifies CASGVSSRSGELFF.